Below, 23 T cell receptor beta chains from the same sample are listed, as sequenced in a study of blood T cell repertoires in COVID-19 (dated by TCRdb to 2020 to 2022). Library preparation employed the immunoSEQ multiplex PCR assay. TCRdb's version of the immuneACCESS table is confined to in-frame rearrangements and falls short of the full clone set. An unresolved V gene accounts for under half of the shortfall where checked; the remainder is of unknown origin. This sample gives approximately 150,000 clones in total; under 90% of them show up just once. Roughly 8.6% of the sample is taken by the ten largest. The sequencing input was PBMCs or T cells enriched from blood (not recorded which). Receptor source: a woman in her 50s who had recovered from COVID-19.

This sequence joins TRBV4-3 and TRBJ2-7; 10 positions match TRBD2. J was trimmed by 6 bases and V by 8 bases; bases with no gene match: 13. This CDR3 region has 15 residues. Per germline, CDR1 LGHNA and CDR2 YSLEER. The chain's CDR3 is CASLTQASGGPEQYF. The CDR3 nucleotides are TGCGCCAGCCTAACCCAGGCTAGCGGGGGTCCCGAGCAGTACTTC.

This clone was observed once. The genes are TRBV3-1 (or the pseudogene TRBV3-2) and TRBJ1-1, with no clear D. The CDR3 covers 14 residues. V lost 1 base and J lost 4, with 10 bases in between. The germline V gene encodes CDR1 LGHDT and CDR2 YNNKEL (reference sequence). CDR3 residues: CASSQAGFSTEAFF. The CDR3 DNA sequence: TGTGCCAGCAGCCAAGCCGGGTTCAGCACTGAAGCTTTCTTT.

The chain joins TRBV24-1 to TRBJ2-3; TRBD2 matches at 9 bases. Unmatched junction bases numbered 12, after V lost 7 bases and J lost 5 bases. The CDR3 is 16 amino acids. Germline lookup yields CDR1 KGHDR and CDR2 SFDVKD. CDR3 amino acids: CATSPGAGGGIDTQYF. CDR3 DNA sequence: TGTGCCACCAGCCCTGGAGCGGGGGGTGGAATAGATACGCAGTATTTT.

The chain couples TRBV12-3 or TRBV12-4 to TRBJ1-2; no firm D call. The CDR3 has 13 residues. The V end lost 5 bases, the J end lost 2 bases, and 9 bases lay between the germline ends. Here the CDR3 DNA reads TGTGCCAGCAGTAACGGGGTCAACTATGGCTACACCTTC. Its translation is CASSNGVNYGYTF.

This rearrangement joins TRBV5-6 to TRBJ1-6; 8 nucleotides match TRBD1. CDR1 is SGHDT and CDR2 is YYEEEE in the germline V gene. The CDR3 consists of 16 residues. J lost 10 bases, V lost 1 base, and 10 bases had no gene match. The CDR3 sequence: CASSLRTGTSLSPLHF. The CDR3 coding sequence is TGTGCCAGCAGCTTGCGGACAGGGACTTCCCTCTCACCCCTCCACTTT.

Points on this clone: Germline is not matched at one junction end, which may reflect a read error. The chain employs TRBV18 and TRBJ2-1; tentative D call: TRBD1 (5 bases). Germline V lookup: CDR1 KGHSH, CDR2 LQKENI. The CDR3 runs to 16 residues. This CDR3 reads CASSPPGQSSYNERFF. Here the CDR3 DNA reads TGTGCCAGCTCACCCCCTGGACAAAGCTCCTACAATGAGCGGTTCTTC.

V usage is TRBV5-4 and J usage is TRBJ1-4; the match to TRBD1 covers 8 bases. The CDR3 contains 15 residues. CDR1 and CDR2 from the germline V gene are SGHNT and YYREEE (reference sequence). With 3 bases clipped from V and 5 bases from J, the junction kept 6 bases outside the gene matches. CDR3: CASSWEQGGNEKLFF. The CDR3 nucleotides are TGTGCCAGCAGCTGGGAACAGGGGGGGAATGAAAAACTGTTTTTT.

The chain carries TRBV28 and TRBJ2-7; D unclear. This CDR3 has 14 amino acids. Trimming took 3 bases from V and 2 from J, leaving 11 bases between them. The germline V gene has CDR1 MDHEN and CDR2 SYDVKM. CDR3 sequence: CASSFSTETYEQYF. DNA for the CDR3: TGTGCCAGCAGTTTCAGTACAGAAACCTACGAGCAGTACTTC.

The gene calls are TRBV19 and TRBJ2-1, with D perhaps matching TRBD2 (5 bases). The CDR3 length is 13 residues. Trimming cost V 10 bases and J 5 bases, with 15 bases left between them. Germline V gives CDR1 LNHDA, CDR2 SQIVND (reference sequence). The CDR3 DNA sequence: TGTGCCACCGAGGTCTTCGGGAACAATGAGCAGTTCTTC. Encoded protein: CATEVFGNNEQFF.

The rearrangement links TRBV9 to TRBJ1-3; D not resolved. Germline V CDR1 and CDR2: SGDLS, YYNGEE. The CDR3 is made up of 15 amino acids. The V end was cut by 3 bases, the J end by 0 bases, with 10 bases between. In DNA form, the CDR3 reads TGTGCCAGCAGCGATGAGGAACGCTCTGGAAACACCATATATTTT. This gives the protein CASSDEERSGNTIYF. Full variable domain (outside the CDR3, taken from reference TRBV9 and TRBJ1-3): DSGVTQTPKHLITATGQRVTLRCSPRSGDLSVYWYQQSLDQGLQFLIQYYNGEERAKGNILERFSAQQFPDLHSELNLSSLELGDSALYFCASSDEERSGNTIYFGEGSWLTVV.

This chain connects TRBV28 to TRBJ1-3; possibly TRBD1 for D (6 bases). Germline V gene sequence: CDR1 MDHEN, CDR2 SYDVKM. Trimming left V 4 bases short and J 6 bases short, with 10 bases between. CDR3 length: 13 residues. DNA of the CDR3: TGTGCCAGCAGTTCCGGACAGTTAAACACCATATATTTT. It specifies CASSSGQLNTIYF.

On this clone itself: The junction shows a germline mismatch at one end, possibly a read error. The genes are TRBV2 and TRBJ2-3; TRBD2 matches 7 bases. Germline CDR1 is SNHLY and CDR2 is FYNNEI. The CDR3 has 14 residues. The CDR3 nucleotides read TGTGCCAGCAGTGCCAGGGCTGGGGGGGATACACAGTATTTT. Amino acids: CASSARAGGDTQYF.

The chain recombines TRBV7-2 with TRBJ2-5; 9 positions agree with TRBD2. V shed 5 bases, J shed 4 bases, and the junction held 11 bases outside the gene matches. Germline V gene lookup returns CDR1 SGHTA and CDR2 FQGNSA. The CDR3 is 16 amino acids. The CDR3: CASSPRPLSGGETQYF. CDR3 sequence (DNA): TGTGCCAGCAGCCCACGACCCCTTAGCGGGGGAGAGACCCAGTACTTC.

In the case of this clone: This CDR3 is also generated by other DNA sequences in the sample. The chain recombines TRBV29-1 with TRBJ1-1; no clear D. The germline V gene encodes CDR1 SQVTM and CDR2 ANQGSEA. V lost 3 bases and J 2 bases, leaving 10 bases between the germline ends. CDR3 size: 13 residues. CDR3 amino acids: CSVERALNTEAFF. CDR3 DNA sequence: TGCAGCGTTGAGAGGGCCCTTAACACTGAAGCTTTCTTT.

The genes are TRBV19 and TRBJ1-1, with D possibly matching TRBD1 (5 bases). V lost 7 bases, J lost 8 bases, and 20 bases lay in between. In germline, CDR1 is LNHDA, CDR2 SQIVND (reference sequence). CDR3 size: 14 residues. The CDR3 loop is CASTAWGLTVEAFF. The CDR3 region has the DNA TGTGCCAGTACCGCATGGGGCCTGACGGTAGAAGCTTTCTTT.

The gene calls are TRBV12-3 or TRBV12-4 and TRBJ2-3; tentative D call: TRBD2 (6 bases). The V and J ends lost 11 bases and 4 bases respectively, with 13 bases between them. This CDR3 is built from 12 residues. The CDR3 protein is CAAGGSADTQYF. CDR3 sequence (DNA): TGTGCCGCCGGGGGTTCTGCAGATACGCAGTATTTT.

This rearrangement joins TRBV2 to TRBJ1-6; 9 positions match TRBD1. J gave up 12 bases and V 6 bases, and 12 bases lay outside the gene matches. Germline values: CDR1 SNHLY, CDR2 FYNNEI. This CDR3 has 15 amino acids. CDR3 in amino acids: CASRAGTGRSGPLHF. CDR3 DNA sequence: TGTGCCAGCAGGGCCGGGACAGGGAGAAGCGGACCCCTCCACTTT.

This sequence joins TRBV2 and TRBJ1-5; D is uncertain. Germline V CDR1 and CDR2: SNHLY, FYNNEI. This CDR3 contains 15 residues. V shed 3 bases and J shed 6 bases, with 15 bases lying between them. CDR3 amino acids: CASSDQVAVGQPQHF. CDR3 DNA sequence: TGTGCCAGCAGTGACCAGGTGGCAGTGGGTCAGCCCCAGCATTTT.

This chain uses TRBV28 with TRBJ2-1; TRBD2 matches at 12 bases. Trimming removed 8 bases from V and 8 bases from J; junction bases left unmatched: 19. The CDR3 is 18 residues long. Germline CDR1 reads MDHEN; CDR2 reads SYDVKM. The CDR3: CASPPLLAGGAGSDEQFF. DNA of the CDR3: TGTGCCAGCCCCCCACTACTAGCGGGAGGAGCGGGGTCGGATGAGCAGTTCTTC.

The chain couples TRBV7-2 to TRBJ2-3, with unresolved D. The CDR3 extends over 11 amino acids. V gave up 4 bases and J gave up 7 bases, with 6 bases separating them. The germline V gene encodes CDR1 SGHTA and CDR2 FQGNSA. The CDR3 sequence is CASSSANTQYF. For the CDR3, the DNA is TGTGCCAGCAGCTCCGCTAATACGCAGTATTTT.

The chain joins TRBV7-9 to TRBJ1-3, with unresolved D. Germline V gene lookup returns CDR1 SEHNR and CDR2 FQNEAQ (reference sequence). The CDR3 runs to 16 residues. Trimming left V 1 base short and J 4 bases short, with 14 bases between. The CDR3 DNA reads TGTGCCAGCAGCTTAGGAGGCGCCGGGAGGGGAAACACCATATATTTT. Translated: CASSLGGAGRGNTIYF.

The table lists this clone with a few counts. J is TRBJ2-6 and V is TRBV7-9; D unclear. This CDR3 is 16 amino acids long. V was clipped by 2 bases and J by 0 bases, with 8 bases between them. Germline-derived CDR1 and CDR2 are SEHNR and FQNEAQ (reference sequence). The CDR3 DNA sequence: TGTGCCAGCAGCTTAAGCACGCACTCTGGGGCCAACGTCCTGACTTTC. This codes for CASSLSTHSGANVLTF.

The rearrangement joins TRBV28 to TRBJ2-3; D is possibly TRBD1 (5 bases). Germline CDR1 and CDR2: MDHEN and SYDVKM. The CDR3 has 16 amino acids. Trimming stripped 3 bases from V and 3 bases from J, with 16 bases between. CDR3 sequence reads: CASSLGPPTRTDTQYF. Here the CDR3 DNA reads TGTGCCAGCAGTTTGGGGCCCCCGACGAGGACAGATACGCAGTATTTT.